The 10 T cell receptor beta chains below were found in one sample sequenced in a study of molecular identifiers for immune sequencing clone quantification. Via MiXCR, TCRdb re-called the PCR reads, giving one row per CDR3 protein. The sample lists around 320,000 distinct CDR3 sequences, roughly 23% occurring once. Specimen: naive CD8+ T cells from blood, with Jurkat cell RNA spiked in. Subset here: FACS-sorted CD8+CD4-CCR7+CD45RA+ naive T cells. Receptors were obtained from a human donor in good health. Some libraries in this study had Jurkat cell RNA spiked in.

The gene calls are TRBV6-2 or TRBV6-3 and TRBJ1-1, with D maybe TRBD1 (6 bases). V lost 7 bases, J lost 2 bases, and 23 bases lay in between. CDR1 is MNHEY and CDR2 is SVGEGT in the germline V gene. There are 17 residues in the CDR3. CDR3 sequence: CASIFLSPQQGNTEAFF. The CDR3 DNA is TGTGCCAGCATCTTCCTCAGCCCCCAACAGGGTAACACTGAAGCTTTCTTT.

The chain joins TRBV27 to TRBJ2-3; D is ambiguous. The germline gives CDR1 MNHEY, CDR2 SMNVEV (reference sequence). Trimming left V 6 bases short and J 1 base short, with 11 bases between. CDR3 length: 14 residues. CDR3 loop: CASRELIRTDTQYF. CDR3 DNA: TGTGCCAGCAGAGAACTCATCCGCACAGATACGCAGTATTTT.

This clonotype came up a few times. The chain employs TRBV7-9 and TRBJ2-5, with D possibly being TRBD2 (5 bases). Germline CDR1 is SEHNR and CDR2 is FQNEAQ (reference sequence). Trimming took off 5 bases at V and 3 bases at J, with 19 bases between the two ends. The CDR3 has 16 residues. The CDR3 DNA sequence: TGTGCCAGCAGCCCCCAACACGCCCCCGGGGAAGAGACCCAGTACTTC. Translation: CASSPQHAPGEETQYF.

This clonotype was seen a few times. The V call is TRBV27, the J call TRBJ1-1, with 7 nucleotides matching TRBD1. The junction had 8 bases not matched to a gene; V was cut back by 3 bases and J by 4 bases. Germline V gene lookup returns CDR1 MNHEY and CDR2 SMNVEV (reference sequence). The CDR3 length is 15 residues. DNA for the CDR3: TGTGCCAGCAGTTTGACAGGGTCTATGAGCACTGAAGCTTTCTTT. Translated: CASSLTGSMSTEAFF.

Concerning this clonotype itself: Mismatch with germline at one junction end may stem from a read error. This chain joins TRBV6-2 or TRBV6-3 and TRBJ2-2; tentative D call: TRBD2 (5 bases). Per germline, CDR1 MNHEY and CDR2 SVGEGT. The CDR3 extends over 13 amino acids. CDR3 sequence (DNA): TGTGCCAGCAGCCAGTCTAGGGCCGGGGAGCTGGTTTTT. This gives the protein CASSQSRAGELVF.

This rearrangement joins TRBV28 to TRBJ2-7, with D unresolved. The germline V gene has CDR1 MDHEN and CDR2 SYDVKM. The CDR3 is made up of 14 amino acids. The V gene lost 1 base and the J gene lost 4 bases, with 11 bases spanning the gap. This CDR3 reads CASSLYSLNYEQYF. CDR3 nucleotide sequence: TGTGCCAGCAGTTTATACAGCCTTAATTACGAGCAGTACTTC.

This clonotype showed up just a few times. The V call is TRBV5-4, the J call TRBJ2-3, with 9 bases identical to TRBD2. Germline CDR1 is SGHNT and CDR2 is YYREEE (reference sequence). The CDR3 sequence is 15 residues long. The J segment lost 3 bases and the V segment lost 2 bases, leaving 4 bases of the junction unmatched. The CDR3 protein is CASSFSSGVTDTQYF. As DNA, the CDR3 is TGTGCCAGCAGCTTCTCTAGCGGGGTTACAGATACGCAGTATTTT.

This clonotype was seen more than once but under ten times. One end of the junction varies from germline; a read error may be responsible. This chain uses TRBV7-7 with TRBJ2-7; 7 bases line up with TRBD1. Germline CDR1 reads SSHAT; CDR2 reads FNYEAQ (reference sequence). The CDR3 extends over 14 amino acids. CDR3 DNA sequence: TGTGCTAGCAGCTTAGCCCCAGGGGGTATGGAGCAGTACTTC. Translation gives CASSLAPGGMEQYF.

This clonotype has a handful of counts. The chain links TRBV7-9 to TRBJ2-3; TRBD2 aligns across 8 bases. The CDR3 has 16 amino acids. Germline lookup yields CDR1 SEHNR and CDR2 FQNEAQ (reference sequence). The ends lost 5 bases at V and 1 base at J; junction bases unmatched: 8. CDR3 sequence reads: CASSPRTSSGTDTQYF. DNA for the CDR3: TGTGCCAGCAGCCCCAGGACTAGCTCTGGCACAGATACGCAGTATTTT.

Details on this clonotype: This CDR3 is missing its conserved last phenylalanine or tryptophan, likely due to a read error. The chain employs TRBV7-9 and TRBJ1-1; no clear D. Deletions cut 9 bases from V and 1 base from J, with 12 bases between. The CDR3 runs 13 residues. Germline lookup yields CDR1 SEHNR and CDR2 FQNEAQ (reference sequence). CDR3 bases: TGTGCCAGTCTGAGGGAACCGAACACTGAAGCTTTCATT. This encodes CASLREPNTEAFI.